This TCR beta chain was obtained from a study of blood T cell repertoires in COVID-19 (dated by TCRdb to between 2020 and 2021). Context from the whole study: Collaborator samples came from the United States, Italy and Spain and covered acute and convalescent phases of COVID-19. A de-identified subject ID, COVID-19 status, age in years and sex were almost always included in the sample metadata. HLA class I and class II types, where available, came from metadata supplied by the sample provider rather than from assay-based typing. Samples came from the ongoing ImmuneRACE study (first 160 participants) plus 1,254 subjects from 6 global collaborators. The repertoires were released in a freely available public database meant as a resource for research on the immune response to SARS-CoV-2. Deeply sampled blood TCRbeta repertoires from subjects exposed to, actively infected with, or recovered from COVID-19 were included in the dataset. The prospective study material was composed of cDNA or gDNA derived from T cells, B-cell-depleted T cells, or PBMCs. Results the study describes overall, beyond this receptor: The amount of clinical and demographic metadata varied by source and participant and was provided uncurated.

Participants in the prospective study were aged roughly 18 to 100 years, lived in approximately 26 United States geographic areas, and enrolled through a virtual design. In the prospective study, cohorts were assigned on the basis of participant-reported clinical history obtained from a screening survey and a study questionnaire. Mobile phlebotomists in the prospective study collected whole blood, serum and a nasopharyngeal or oropharyngeal swab from every participant. Participants in the prospective study had the option to provide additional blood draws and questionnaires over a roughly two-month period. Before DNA extraction, blood samples from the prospective study were shipped at room temperature or frozen. The immunoSEQ Assay, a bias-controlled multiplex PCR, was used to amplify TCRbeta CDR3 regions from genomic DNA. The paper's data handling went like this. The number of nucleated cells in each sample was estimated by amplification of reference gene primers within the assay. To quantify the absolute abundance of each unique TCRbeta CDR3 rearrangement, sequence reads were collapsed and filtered. For each sample, productive Simpson clonality was calculated as the square root of Simpson's diversity index over productive rearrangements. The table was pulled from immuneACCESS by TCRdb, which kept in-frame rearrangements only. Such tables lose some clones; where checked, under half of the loss comes from unresolved V genes, and the rest has no known cause. D and trimming come from the DNA, and the V and J calls and clone size come from that table. The sample table contains approximately 280,000 clones; only one count was recorded for 85% to 90% of them. The ten top clones hold 1.5% to 2% of the sample.

On this clone itself: It has no known antigen specificity. One base away there is no much larger clone; base qualities are not given.

The source of this sequence is a woman between 18 and 29 years old with acute COVID-19. The sequenced material came from PBMCs or T cells enriched from blood (not recorded which).

The DNA reads TGTGCCAGCAGTTACTTTGGGACAGGCAGCAATGAGCAGTTCTTC. This codes for CASSYFGTGSNEQFF. The V gene is TRBV6-2 or TRBV6-3 and the J gene is TRBJ2-1; 8 bases in between match TRBD1. From its cysteine to its phenylalanine, the CDR3 spans 15 amino acids. CDR3 DNA only is kept here, 45 bases in frame from base 1. The germline V end is reduced by 1 base and the J end by 6 bases; junction bases left unmatched: 5. Looking up the germline V gene yields CDR1 MNHEY and CDR2 SVGEGT.